This TCR beta chain was recovered during a study of blood T cell repertoires in COVID-19. Study-level information: Specimens from acute and convalescent COVID-19 originated in the United States, Italy and Spain. In each case, the material was cDNA or gDNA derived from T cells, B-cell-depleted T cells, or PBMCs.

This clone was seen a few times. Authors' methods: By means of reference gene primer amplification, nucleated cell counts were estimated. Some clones are missing from TCRdb's copy, which holds only in-frame ones; the method was immunoSEQ multiplex PCR. The V and J calls and clone size come from that table; D and trimming were worked out from the DNA. The sample has fewer than 200,000 clones, more than 75% seen once. The CDR3 is made up of 18 amino acids. Germline assignment: CDR1 SNHLY and CDR2 FYNNEI. V was clipped by 6 bases and J by 0 bases; unmatched bases: 14. The chain combines TRBV2 with TRBJ1-3; 7 nucleotides align to TRBD1. Sample: peripheral blood. This TCR came from a woman aged 45 to 65 with active or convalescent COVID-19. The CDR3 here is CASRALNLGQDSGNTIYF. The CDR3 region has the DNA TGTGCCAGCAGGGCCCTCAACCTAGGACAGGACTCTGGAAACACCATATATTTT.